Presented here are 25 T cell receptor beta chains from one specimen sequenced in a study of blood T cell repertoires in COVID-19. The data were produced by immunoSEQ multiplex PCR, yet TCRdb's version contains in-frame clones alone and is incomplete. The table shows around 280,000 clones, with approximately 86% occurring only once. Sequenced sample: peripheral blood. These receptors were collected from a woman between 25 and 40 years old who had recovered from COVID-19.

In this sample, this clone turned up a few times. The chain combines TRBV4-3 with TRBJ2-7; D is perhaps TRBD2 (6 bases). V gave up 5 bases and J gave up 3 bases, with 14 bases separating them. From germline, CDR1 is LGHNA and CDR2 YSLEER. The CDR3 has 14 amino acids. The CDR3 protein is CASSAGSMDYEQYF. The CDR3 bases are TGCGCCAGCAGCGCCGGGAGTATGGACTACGAGCAGTACTTC.

In the case of this clone: This could be a read error, since a much larger clone is one nucleotide away. The chain links TRBV9 to TRBJ2-2; 12 bases are a match to TRBD2. The germline V gene encodes CDR1 SGDLS and CDR2 YYNGEE. Losses at the gene ends were 4 bases for V and 4 bases for J; bases not matched to a gene: 2. The CDR3 length is 15 residues. This chain's CDR3 is CASSPGLAGTGELFF. CDR3 nucleotide sequence: TGTGCCAGCAGCCCGGGACTAGCGGGCACCGGGGAGCTGTTTTTT.

The genes are TRBV7-6 and TRBJ2-3; a weak D match, TRBD2 (5 bases). This CDR3 contains 15 residues. The germline V and J ends were trimmed by 0 bases and 4 bases, with 11 bases remaining between them. Germline V gene lookup returns CDR1 SGHVS and CDR2 FNYEAQ. CDR3 sequence: CASSLALSGSDTQYF. The CDR3 bases are TGTGCCAGCAGCTTAGCCCTATCGGGGTCAGATACGCAGTATTTT.

This clone showed up just a few times. V and J are TRBV28 and TRBJ1-1; TRBD1 matches at 8 bases. J was trimmed by 11 bases and V by 3 bases; bases with no gene match: 5. Germline V gene lookup returns CDR1 MDHEN and CDR2 SYDVKM. This CDR3 is built from 12 residues. As DNA, the CDR3 is TGTGCCAGCAGTTTCTCAGGGGGCCGGGCTTTCTTT. The encoded protein is CASSFSGGRAFF.

The chain is built from TRBV7-9 and TRBJ1-4; D unclear. The CDR3 totals 16 residues. CDR1 and CDR2 from the germline V gene are SEHNR and FQNEAQ (reference sequence). The V gene lost 0 bases and the J gene lost 1 base, with 9 bases spanning the gap. The CDR3 DNA sequence: TGTGCCAGCAGCTTAGCGGGGAGTGGAACTAATGAAAAACTGTTTTTT. It codes for CASSLAGSGTNEKLFF.

The rearrangement links TRBV2 to TRBJ2-7; possible D gene TRBD2, 6 bases. The ends were cut back, 7 bases at V and 5 bases at J, with 18 bases in the middle. Per the germline V gene, CDR1 is SNHLY and CDR2 is FYNNEI. This CDR3 spans 14 amino acids. CDR3 coding DNA: TGTGCCAGCAAGGTTGGAGGGCCGTCCGACGAGCAGTACTTC. Translated, it gives CASKVGGPSDEQYF.

The chain employs TRBV3-1 (or the pseudogene TRBV3-2) and TRBJ1-1, with D maybe TRBD1 (5 bases). This CDR3 comprises 13 residues. Germline CDR1 and CDR2: LGHDT and YNNKEL (reference sequence). V shed 4 bases and J shed 6 bases, with 12 bases lying between them. CDR3 DNA: TGTGCCAGCAGCCCCCAGGCGGGGGCTGAAGCTTTCTTT. Its translation is CASSPQAGAEAFF.

This clone was counted between two and nine times. This chain uses TRBV24-1 with TRBJ1-5; tentative D call: TRBD1 (5 bases). Trimming took off 3 bases at V and 4 bases at J, with 15 bases between the two ends. CDR1 is KGHDR and CDR2 is SFDVKD in the germline V gene. The CDR3 loop spans 16 amino acids. CDR3 residues: CATSDGGHAINQPQHF. The CDR3 DNA reads as TGTGCCACCAGTGATGGTGGACACGCTATTAATCAGCCCCAGCATTTT.

V and J are TRBV19 and TRBJ1-1, with 7 nucleotides matching TRBD1. CDR1 LNHDA and CDR2 SQIVND come from the germline V gene (reference sequence). CDR3 length: 15 residues. Unmatched junction bases numbered 4, after V lost 3 bases and J lost 0 bases. CDR3 DNA: TGTGCCAGTAGTATCGGCGGGACAGTGAACACTGAAGCTTTCTTT. Translation gives CASSIGGTVNTEAFF.

The genes are TRBV2 and TRBJ2-7; tentative D call: TRBD1 (5 bases). Trimming took 5 bases from V and 4 from J, leaving 12 bases between them. The CDR3 covers 13 residues. The germline V gene has CDR1 SNHLY and CDR2 FYNNEI. The CDR3 DNA reads TGTGCCAGCAGTACCTTAAGGGGTTACGAGCAGTACTTC. It yields the protein CASSTLRGYEQYF.

CDR3 region: CASSRPGDRGTEQYF. The CDR3 DNA reads as TGTGCCAGCAGTCGCCCCGGGGACAGGGGGACCGAGCAGTACTTC. The chain is built from TRBV6-2 or TRBV6-3 and TRBJ2-7; 11 bases agree with TRBD1. The CDR3 contains 15 residues. Germline loops: CDR1 MNHEY, CDR2 SVGEGT. V was clipped by 5 bases and J by 6 bases; unmatched bases: 9.

This chain connects TRBV6-6 to TRBJ2-3; a possible D gene is TRBD2 (6 bases). Trimming pared 5 bases from V and 1 base from J, leaving 10 bases between. Germline V gene sequence: CDR1 MNHNY, CDR2 SVGAGI (reference sequence). This CDR3 spans 14 amino acids. CDR3 DNA sequence: TGTGCCAGCAGTCCAGGGACTCGCACAGATACGCAGTATTTT. Encoded protein: CASSPGTRTDTQYF.

This rearrangement joins TRBV3-1 (or the pseudogene TRBV3-2) to TRBJ1-5; D call uncertain. The germline V and J ends were trimmed by 3 bases and 7 bases, with 13 bases remaining between them. From germline, CDR1 is LGHDT and CDR2 YNNKEL (reference sequence). This CDR3 region has 14 residues. CDR3 region: CASSQGGPGQPQHF. CDR3 coding DNA: TGTGCCAGCAGCCAGGGCGGGCCGGGACAGCCCCAGCATTTT.

This chain joins TRBV27 and TRBJ2-5; TRBD1 matches 8 bases. The CDR3 runs to 15 residues. Germline V gene data show CDR1 as MNHEY and CDR2 as SMNVEV (reference sequence). V shed 3 bases, J shed 2 bases, and the junction held 5 bases outside the gene matches. This CDR3 reads CASSLAGGEQETQYF. As DNA, the CDR3 is TGTGCCAGCAGTTTGGCAGGGGGCGAACAAGAGACCCAGTACTTC.

This clone has a single count. This chain links TRBV5-1 with TRBJ2-3, with no clear D. Germline loops: CDR1 SGHRS, CDR2 YFSETQ. The CDR3 has 14 amino acids. V was shortened by 0 bases and J by 4 bases, with 9 bases between the two germline ends. The CDR3 sequence is CASSLEHGADTQYF. The CDR3 region has the DNA TGCGCCAGCAGCTTGGAACACGGAGCAGATACGCAGTATTTT.

The V call is TRBV29-1, the J call TRBJ2-1; 11 nucleotides agree with TRBD2. The CDR3 is 13 amino acids. After removal of 4 bases from V and 9 bases from J, the junction contained 5 bases not matched to a gene. CDR1 and CDR2 (germline): SQVTM, ANQGSEA. The CDR3 coding sequence is TGCAGCGTTGTACTAGCGGGAGAGGGTGAGCAGTTCTTC. Amino acids: CSVVLAGEGEQFF.

The rearrangement uses TRBV7-9 and TRBJ1-1; TRBD1 agrees at 8 bases. The length of the CDR3 is 13 residues. CDR1 is SEHNR and CDR2 is FQNEAQ in the germline V gene (reference sequence). After removal of 5 bases from V and 5 bases from J, the junction contained 4 bases not matched to a gene. The chain's CDR3 is CASSGQGETEAFF. The CDR3 DNA reads as TGTGCCAGCAGCGGACAGGGTGAGACTGAAGCTTTCTTT.

This clone was picked up a small number of times. DNA of the CDR3: TGTGCCAGCAGCCAAGTCTCTCCAGGGTCTGATGGCTACACCTTC. Its translation: CASSQVSPGSDGYTF. V is TRBV4-2 and J is TRBJ1-2, with D perhaps TRBD1 (5 bases). Trimming left V 1 base short and J 6 bases short, with 15 bases between. The CDR3 runs to 15 residues. The germline CDR1 and CDR2 sequences are LGHNA and YNFKEQ.

The J gene is TRBJ2-5, the V gene TRBV13, with 9 bases identical to TRBD1. CDR1 and CDR2 (germline): PRHDT, FYEKMQ (reference sequence). The CDR3 is 16 amino acids. The V gene end was trimmed by 5 bases and the J gene end by 1 base; junction bases not matched to a gene: 8. This CDR3 reads CASSKGTGKPQETQYF. The DNA for the CDR3 is TGTGCCAGCAGCAAAGGGACAGGGAAACCCCAAGAGACCCAGTACTTC.

The chain couples TRBV5-1 to TRBJ2-5; no firm D call. The germline V and J ends were trimmed by 4 bases and 1 base, with 5 bases remaining between them. CDR1 SGHRS and CDR2 YFSETQ come from the germline V gene. The CDR3 runs 12 residues. For the CDR3, the DNA is TGCGCCAGCAGCACGGTCCAAGAGACCCAGTACTTC. Amino acids: CASSTVQETQYF.

The chain has TRBV28 and TRBJ1-5; TRBD1 is a possible D gene (6 bases). The germline V gene has CDR1 MDHEN and CDR2 SYDVKM. V was pared by 7 bases and J by 7 bases, with 14 bases between. The CDR3 length is 13 residues. The CDR3 reads CASTLTGHQPQHF. The CDR3 DNA follows: TGTGCCAGCACCCTGACAGGCCACCAGCCCCAGCATTTT.

The chain uses TRBV5-8 and TRBJ1-6; D perhaps matches TRBD1 (5 bases). The V gene lost 4 bases and the J gene lost 4 bases, with 12 bases spanning the gap. Germline V lookup: CDR1 SGHTS, CDR2 YDEGEE. The CDR3 is 15 amino acids. CDR3 sequence (DNA): TGTGCCAGCAGCCGTCCGGGGACTTATAATTCACCCCTCCACTTT. This codes for CASSRPGTYNSPLHF. Full variable domain (missing parts from reference TRBV5-8 and TRBJ1-6): EAGVTQSPTHLIKTRGQQATLRCSPISGHTSVYWYQQALGLGLQFLLWYDEGEERNRGNFPPRFSGRQFPNYSSELNVNALELEDSALYLCASSRPGTYNSPLHFGNGTRLTVT.

This clone appeared a single time. V is TRBV28 and J is TRBJ1-1; D call uncertain. The CDR3 totals 13 residues. Germline values: CDR1 MDHEN, CDR2 SYDVKM. Trimming cost V 8 bases and J 1 base, with 11 bases left between them. The chain's CDR3 is CASGRVPNTEAFF. In DNA form, the CDR3 reads TGTGCCAGCGGGCGGGTACCGAACACTGAAGCTTTCTTT.

V gene TRBV20-1 combines with J gene TRBJ2-1, with TRBD2 identical over 8 bases. Germline V CDR1 and CDR2: DFQATT, SNEGSKA (reference sequence). The CDR3 totals 16 residues. V was clipped by 3 bases and J by 8 bases; unmatched bases: 15. CDR3 in DNA: TGCAGTGCTAGTCCAGCGGGAGACCCTCTTAGGTATGAGCAGTTCTTC. Residues: CSASPAGDPLRYEQFF.

Concerning this clone itself: At one of its ends the junction is not consistent with the germline gene, which may arise from a read error. The chain combines TRBV7-7 with TRBJ2-5; 13 nucleotides align to TRBD2. This CDR3 has 16 amino acids. CDR1 is SSHAT and CDR2 is FNYEAQ in the germline V gene (reference sequence). CDR3 nucleotides: TGTGCTAGCAGCTTAGGACTAGCGGGAGTTTCAGAGACCCAGTACTTC. Protein product: CASSLGLAGVSETQYF.